This T cell receptor (beta chain) was identified in a study of radiotherapy plus CTLA-4 blockade in lung cancer. Study summary: There were objective responses in 18% of patients, and over 30% had disease control.

Sequencing used immunoSEQ multiplex PCR; TCRdb keeps in-frame clones, though not all of them. The profile shows roughly 98,000 clones, more than 75% of them singletons. With regard to this clone: What it binds is not known. This same CDR3 is encoded by further DNA sequences in the sample.

It was focal radiation plus CTLA-4 blockade with ipilimumab that patients with chemo-refractory metastatic non-small-cell lung cancer received. Findings of the study overall: Response, reportedly, was best predicted by interferon-beta along with early blood T cell clone dynamics. Researchers report tumor-derived TCR clones expanding in blood after radiotherapy plus ipilimumab.

The CDR3 has 15 residues. The V gene's germline CDR1 is SGHTA and CDR2 FQGNSA. Trimming cost V 0 bases and J 1 base, with 10 bases left between them. This sequence was found in a human donor with non-small cell lung cancer who had a partial response to radiotherapy plus ipilimumab. The rearrangement links TRBV7-2 to TRBJ2-7; possibly TRBD2 for D (6 bases). This specimen consisted of peripheral blood, obtained from a patient treated with radiotherapy plus ipilimumab. The CDR3 sequence is CASSLAFGGSYEQYF. In DNA form, the CDR3 reads TGTGCCAGCAGCTTAGCTTTCGGGGGATCCTACGAGCAGTACTTC.